This T cell receptor beta chain was found in a study of HIV-infected patients and healthy controls. Each CDR3 protein gets one entry after TCRdb re-called the 5' RACE reads with MiXCR. The table records tens of thousands of distinct CDR3 sequences, about 15% of them present only once. This CDR3 has 15 amino acids. V shed 5 bases and J 0 bases; nucleotides not matched to a gene: 3. Germline assignment: CDR1 PRHDT and CDR2 FYEKMQ (reference sequence). Sequenced material: CD4+ T cells from blood. This chain joins TRBV13 and TRBJ2-2; 7 nucleotides match TRBD1. The receptor was isolated from a human donor in good health. DNA of the CDR3: TGTGCCAGCAGCATCGACAGGGCGAACACCGGGGAGCTGTTTTTT. Protein: CASSIDRANTGELFF.